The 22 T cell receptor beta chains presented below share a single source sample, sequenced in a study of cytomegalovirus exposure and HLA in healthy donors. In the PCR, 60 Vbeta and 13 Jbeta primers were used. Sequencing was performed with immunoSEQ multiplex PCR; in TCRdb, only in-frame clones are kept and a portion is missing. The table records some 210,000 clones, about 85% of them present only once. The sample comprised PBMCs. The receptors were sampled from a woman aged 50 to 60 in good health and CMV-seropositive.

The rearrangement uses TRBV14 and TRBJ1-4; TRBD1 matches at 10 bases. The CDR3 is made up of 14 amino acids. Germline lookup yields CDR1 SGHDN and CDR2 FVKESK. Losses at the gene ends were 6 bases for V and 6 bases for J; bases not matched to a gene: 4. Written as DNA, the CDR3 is TGTGCCAGCAGACCCGGGACAGGGGATGAAAAACTGTTTTTT. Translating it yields CASRPGTGDEKLFF.

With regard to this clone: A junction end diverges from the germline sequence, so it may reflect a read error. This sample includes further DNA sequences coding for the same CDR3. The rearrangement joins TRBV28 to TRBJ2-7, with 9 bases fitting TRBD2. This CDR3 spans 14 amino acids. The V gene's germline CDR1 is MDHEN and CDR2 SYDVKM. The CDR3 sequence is CASSFAAGGREQYF. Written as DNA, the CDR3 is TGTGCCAGCAGTTTTGCAGCGGGGGGACGCGAGCAATACTTC.

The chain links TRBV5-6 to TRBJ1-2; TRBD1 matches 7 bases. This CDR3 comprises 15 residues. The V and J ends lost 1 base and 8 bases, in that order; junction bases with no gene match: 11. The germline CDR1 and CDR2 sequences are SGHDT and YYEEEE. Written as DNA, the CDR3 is TGTGCCAGCAGCTTGCGTTGGCAGGGGGTGAGCGGCTACACCTTC. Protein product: CASSLRWQGVSGYTF.

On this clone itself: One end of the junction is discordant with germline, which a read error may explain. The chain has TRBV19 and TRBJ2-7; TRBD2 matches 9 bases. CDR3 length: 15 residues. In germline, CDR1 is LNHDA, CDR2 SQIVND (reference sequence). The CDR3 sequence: CASSNSGGLMREQYF. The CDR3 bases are TGTGCCAGCAGTAACAGCGGGGGGTTGATGCGCGAGCAGTACTTC.

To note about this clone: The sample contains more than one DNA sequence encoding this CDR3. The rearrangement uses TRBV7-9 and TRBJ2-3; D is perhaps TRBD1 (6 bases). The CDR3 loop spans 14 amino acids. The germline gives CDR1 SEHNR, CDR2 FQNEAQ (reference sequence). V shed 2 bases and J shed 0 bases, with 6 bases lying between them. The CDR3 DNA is TGTGCCAGCAGCTTAAGGGGGAGCACAGATACGCAGTATTTT. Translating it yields CASSLRGSTDTQYF.

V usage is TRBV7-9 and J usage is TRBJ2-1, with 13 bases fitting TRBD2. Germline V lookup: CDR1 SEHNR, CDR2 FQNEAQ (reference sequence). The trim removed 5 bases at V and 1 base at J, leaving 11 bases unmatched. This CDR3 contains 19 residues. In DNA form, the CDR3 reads TGTGCCAGCAGCCAGGGGCTACTAGCGGGGGGGCGATCCTACAATGAGCAGTTCTTC. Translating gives CASSQGLLAGGRSYNEQFF.

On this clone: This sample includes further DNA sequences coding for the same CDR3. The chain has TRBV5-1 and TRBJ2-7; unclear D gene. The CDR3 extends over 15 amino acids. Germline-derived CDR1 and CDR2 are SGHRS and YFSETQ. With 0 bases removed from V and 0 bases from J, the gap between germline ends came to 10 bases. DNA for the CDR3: TGCGCCAGCAGCTTGGGCCTGTTGAGCTCCTACGAGCAGTACTTC. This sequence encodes CASSLGLLSSYEQYF.

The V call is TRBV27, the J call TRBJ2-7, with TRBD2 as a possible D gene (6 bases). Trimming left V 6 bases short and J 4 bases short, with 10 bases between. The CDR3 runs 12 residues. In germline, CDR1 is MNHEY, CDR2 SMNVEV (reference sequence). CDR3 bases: TGTGCCAGCAGCTCCCGGGGGTACGAGCAGTACTTC. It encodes CASSSRGYEQYF.

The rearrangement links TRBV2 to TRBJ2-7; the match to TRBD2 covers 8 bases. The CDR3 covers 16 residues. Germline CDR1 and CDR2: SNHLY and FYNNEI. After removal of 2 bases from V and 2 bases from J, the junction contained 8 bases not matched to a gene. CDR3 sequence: CASSESERGNPYEQYF. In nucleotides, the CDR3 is TGTGCCAGCAGTGAAAGCGAGCGGGGGAACCCCTACGAGCAGTACTTC.

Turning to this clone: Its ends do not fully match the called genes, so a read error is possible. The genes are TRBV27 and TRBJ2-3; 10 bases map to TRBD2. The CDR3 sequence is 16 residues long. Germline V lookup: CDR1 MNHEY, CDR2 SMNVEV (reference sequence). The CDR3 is CAGSLFSGGGTDTQYF. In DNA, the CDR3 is TGTGCCGGCAGTTTATTCAGCGGGGGGGGCACAGATACGCAGTATTTT.

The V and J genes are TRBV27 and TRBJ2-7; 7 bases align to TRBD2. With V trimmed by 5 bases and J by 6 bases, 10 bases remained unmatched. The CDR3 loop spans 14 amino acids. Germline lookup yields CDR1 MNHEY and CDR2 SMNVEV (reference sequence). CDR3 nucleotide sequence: TGTGCCAGCAGTCAAGGGACGGGGGGAGTCGAGCAGTACTTC. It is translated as CASSQGTGGVEQYF.

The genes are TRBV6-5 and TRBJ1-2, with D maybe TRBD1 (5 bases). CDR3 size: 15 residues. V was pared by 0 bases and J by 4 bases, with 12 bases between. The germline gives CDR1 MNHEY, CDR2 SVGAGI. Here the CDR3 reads CASSYSIQGSYGYTF. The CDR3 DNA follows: TGTGCCAGCAGTTACTCGATTCAGGGCTCCTATGGCTACACCTTC.

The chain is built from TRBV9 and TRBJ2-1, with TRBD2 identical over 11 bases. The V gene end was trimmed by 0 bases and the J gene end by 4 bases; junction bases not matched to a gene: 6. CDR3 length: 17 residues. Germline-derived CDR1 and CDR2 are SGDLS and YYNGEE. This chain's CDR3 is CASSVVEVAGGYNEQFF. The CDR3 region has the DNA TGTGCCAGCAGCGTAGTCGAGGTAGCGGGGGGGTACAATGAGCAGTTCTTC.

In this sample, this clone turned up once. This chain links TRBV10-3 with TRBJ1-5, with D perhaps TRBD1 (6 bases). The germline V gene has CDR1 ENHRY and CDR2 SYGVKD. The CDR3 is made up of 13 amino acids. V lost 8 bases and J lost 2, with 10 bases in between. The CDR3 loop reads CAIGGEGNQPQHF. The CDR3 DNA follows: TGTGCCATCGGGGGCGAAGGCAATCAGCCCCAGCATTTT.

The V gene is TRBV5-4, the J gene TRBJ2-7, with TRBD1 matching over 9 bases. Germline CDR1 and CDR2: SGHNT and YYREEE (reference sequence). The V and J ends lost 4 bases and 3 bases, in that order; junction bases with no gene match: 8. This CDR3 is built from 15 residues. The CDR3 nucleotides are TGTGCCAGCAGCCCCGGGACAGGGATCCTCTACGAGCAGTACTTC. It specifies CASSPGTGILYEQYF.

The CDR3 region is CASSPRAGPDTQYF. The CDR3 region has the DNA TGTGCCAGCAGCCCTCGTGCAGGGCCAGATACGCAGTATTTT. This chain connects TRBV7-6 to TRBJ2-3; the D gene is possibly TRBD1 (5 bases). V lost 5 bases and J 4 bases, leaving 13 bases between the germline ends. This CDR3 region has 14 residues. Germline assignment: CDR1 SGHVS and CDR2 FNYEAQ.

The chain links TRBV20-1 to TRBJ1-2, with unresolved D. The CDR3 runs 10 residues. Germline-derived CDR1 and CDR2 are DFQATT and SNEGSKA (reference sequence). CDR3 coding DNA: TGCTGCCGATGGGGAGGTGGCTACACCTTC. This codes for CCRWGGGYTF.

In DNA form, the CDR3 reads TGTGCCAGCAGGCCAACTAGTTACGGCACAGATACGCAGTATTTT. It yields the protein CASRPTSYGTDTQYF. The chain joins TRBV7-2 to TRBJ2-3; D may be TRBD2 (5 bases). The CDR3 has 15 amino acids. Germline V CDR1 and CDR2: SGHTA, FQGNSA. V was clipped by 6 bases and J by 1 base, with 14 bases between them.

This CDR3 is CASSNRTGRLRGYGYTF. The CDR3 DNA reads TGCGCCAGCAGCAATCGGACAGGACGACTAAGGGGCTATGGCTACACCTTC. The chain recombines TRBV5-1 with TRBJ1-2, with 7 bases identical to TRBD1. The CDR3 loop spans 17 amino acids. Germline V gene sequence: CDR1 SGHRS, CDR2 YFSETQ. Trimming at V came to 4 bases and at J to 4 bases, leaving 16 bases not matched to a gene. The variable domain in full, completed from reference TRBV5-1 and TRBJ1-2, reads KAGVTQTPRYLIKTRGQQVTLSCSPISGHRSVSWYQQTPGQGLQFLFEYFSETQRNKGNFPGRFSGRQFSNSRSEMNVSTLELGDSALYLCASSNRTGRLRGYGYTFGSGTRLTVV.

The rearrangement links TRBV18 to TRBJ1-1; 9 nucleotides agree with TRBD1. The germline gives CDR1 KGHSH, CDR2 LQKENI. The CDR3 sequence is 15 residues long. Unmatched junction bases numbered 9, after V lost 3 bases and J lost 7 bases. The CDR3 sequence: CASSPMTGGVGEAFF. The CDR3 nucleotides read TGTGCCAGCTCACCGATGACAGGGGGGGTGGGTGAAGCTTTCTTT.

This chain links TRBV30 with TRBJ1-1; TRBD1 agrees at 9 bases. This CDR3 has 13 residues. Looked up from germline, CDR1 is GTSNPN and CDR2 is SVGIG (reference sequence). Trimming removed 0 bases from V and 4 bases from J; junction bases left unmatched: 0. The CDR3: CAWSVQGATEAFF. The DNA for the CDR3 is TGTGCCTGGAGTGTACAGGGGGCCACTGAAGCTTTCTTT.

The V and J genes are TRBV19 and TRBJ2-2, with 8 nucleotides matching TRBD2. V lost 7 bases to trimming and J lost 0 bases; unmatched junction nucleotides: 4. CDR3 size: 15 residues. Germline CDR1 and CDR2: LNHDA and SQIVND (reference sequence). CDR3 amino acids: CASTKAGANTGELFF. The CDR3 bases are TGTGCCAGTACTAAAGCGGGGGCGAACACCGGGGAGCTGTTTTTT. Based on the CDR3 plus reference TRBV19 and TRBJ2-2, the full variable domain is DGGITQSPKYLFRKEGQNVTLSCEQNLNHDAMYWYRQDPGQGLRLIYYSQIVNDFQKGDIAEGYSVSREKKESFPLTVTSAQKNPTAFYLCASTKAGANTGELFFGEGSRLTVL.